This T cell receptor (beta chain) stems from a study of regulatory and conventional T cells in RAG deficiency (dated by TCRdb to the late 2010s). In terms of the full investigation: High-throughput TCR beta sequencing was used to compare the diversity and composition of the Treg, conventional CD4+ and CD8+ T cell repertoires of RAG-deficient patients with those of healthy controls. Results and caveats for the whole study, not just this receptor: Compared with controls, Omenn syndrome and CID/AS patients had approximately 100-fold fewer unique TCR beta sequences in Treg cells, whereas the reduction in the other subsets was about 10-fold. RAG-deficient patients showed markedly lower Shannon entropy and higher Simpson indices than control T-cell subpopulations. Rather than being bona fide Treg cells, the sorted CD25-high CD127-low cells in Omenn syndrome patients may represent peripherally activated cells. For some subjects, some T-cell subset analyses were not performed. Shorter CDR3 lengths were found in all patient T-cell subsets, and >80% Treg-Tconv repertoire overlap at nucleotide and amino acid level was observed in Omenn syndrome patients.

Comment on this clone: Its antigen remains unidentified. Base qualities are not recorded, but no much larger clone differs from it by a single base.

According to the germline V gene (reference sequence), CDR1 reads GTSNPN and CDR2 reads SVGIG. V loses 2 bases of germline sequence and J loses 0 bases, and the interval between the two ends is 8 bases. The CDR3 holds 14 amino acids from the cysteine to the phenylalanine. Of all the DNA, just the CDR3 is kept, 42 bases in frame from base 1. The library was obtained by the immunoSEQ multiplex PCR assay. Genomic DNA from the sorted T-cell subsets was used to amplify rearranged TCR beta chain products, which were then sequenced. The authors' pipeline ran thus. Shannon entropy and Simpson indices were used to measure the diversity of productive TCR beta rearrangements in each repertoire. To gauge clonal expansion, the frequencies of the 100 most abundant productive TCR beta clonotypes among total reads were added together. The TRB repertoires were evaluated with a self-reactivity index based on amino acid usage at CDR3beta positions 6 and 7. Two-way ANOVA was used for repertoire analyses, and Student t or Mann-Whitney tests were used for flow cytometric analyses. TCRdb provides this immuneACCESS table in a form limited to in-frame rearrangements. Some clones are lacking; in checked studies, under half of them reflect an unresolved V gene, and why the rest are absent is not known. V, J and clone size are taken as reported in that table, and D and trimming were inferred from the DNA itself. This sample gives tens of thousands of clones in total; 90% of them show up just once. The ten largest clones capture 4.5% to 5.5% of the sample.

About eight healthy control donors served as the comparison group for repertoire analyses. Before genomic DNA extraction, CD8+ T cells lacking CD4 were purified from blood. This sample was shared with a second study, whose subject was regulatory T cells. As described in the second report: In the multiplex PCR, 52 forward TRBV primers and 13 reverse TRBJ primers were used, and assay-based and computational corrections were applied for amplification bias. Restricted unique TRB V-J pairs and skewed V and J gene usage were observed in patient repertoires, most markedly in regulatory T cells. The study compared T-cell receptor beta repertoires of sorted regulatory, conventional CD4+ and CD8+ T cells in CD3G-deficient patients with those in healthy controls. Peripheral blood mononuclear cells were isolated by Ficoll density separation. CD3+ CD8+ CD4- T cells were isolated using a FACSAria cell sorter. Rearranged TRB loci were amplified from genomic DNA by multiplex PCR within the immunoSEQ assay. TRB amplicons were sequenced on an Illumina HiSeq platform. Custom algorithms error-filtered the raw sequences and aligned the raw sequences to reference gene sequences, after which the immunoSEQ online tools were used for analysis. The frequencies of productive and nonproductive TRB rearrangements were evaluated among unique sequences as well as among total sequences. For group comparisons, t tests, Mann-Whitney tests or two-way ANOVA were performed in Prism software.

Material: CD8+ T cells sorted from blood. This clonotype was obtained from a human donor in good health. The sequence is built from TRBV30 and TRBJ2-1; TRBD2 is a possible D gene, resting on 5 matching bases. This receptor has the CDR3 CAWSMGSSYNEQFF. The bases read TGTGCCTGGAGTATGGGGAGCTCCTACAATGAGCAGTTCTTC. When the CDR3 is completed using the reference TRBV30 and TRBJ2-1 genes on either side, the full variable domain is SQTIHQWPATLVQPVGSPLSLECTVEGTSNPNLYWYRQAAGRGLQLLFYSVGIGQISSEVPQNLSASRPQDRQFILSSKKLLLSDSGFYLCAWSMGSSYNEQFFGPGTRLTVL.